This T cell receptor beta chain was recovered during a study of cytomegalovirus exposure and HLA in healthy donors. Study-level information: Earlier work reported 117 million unique TCR beta sequences from about 180 million T cells.

13 Jbeta primers and 60 Vbeta primers were used for the PCR. Using immunoSEQ multiplex PCR, the repertoire was profiled, and TCRdb retains in-frame clones only, with some absent. The table records about 160,000 clones, approximately 78% of them present only once. Sample: PBMCs. The sequence came from a male donor in good health and CMV-seronegative.

In DNA form, the CDR3 reads TGTGCCTGGACCTACAGGGATGGCTACACCTTC. Its translation: CAWTYRDGYTF. This chain uses TRBV30 with TRBJ1-2; tentative D call: TRBD1 (6 bases). Trimming left V 4 bases short and J 6 bases short, with 9 bases between. Germline V lookup: CDR1 GTSNPN, CDR2 SVGIG (reference sequence). The CDR3 is made up of 11 amino acids.